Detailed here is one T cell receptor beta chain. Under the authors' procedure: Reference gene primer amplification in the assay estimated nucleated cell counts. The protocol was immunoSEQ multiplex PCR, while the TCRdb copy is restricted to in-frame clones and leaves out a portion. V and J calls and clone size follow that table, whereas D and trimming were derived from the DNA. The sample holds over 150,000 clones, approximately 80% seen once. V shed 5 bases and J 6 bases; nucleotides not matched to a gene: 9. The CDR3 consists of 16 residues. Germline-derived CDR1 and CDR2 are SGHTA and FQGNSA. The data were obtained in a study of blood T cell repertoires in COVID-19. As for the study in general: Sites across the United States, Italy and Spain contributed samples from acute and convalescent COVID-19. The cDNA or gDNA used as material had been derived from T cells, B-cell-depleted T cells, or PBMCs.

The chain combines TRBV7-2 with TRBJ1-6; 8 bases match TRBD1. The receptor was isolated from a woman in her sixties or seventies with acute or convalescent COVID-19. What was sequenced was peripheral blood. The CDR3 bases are TGTGCCAGCAGCGATCGGACAGGGTGGTCTAATTCACCCCTCCACTTT. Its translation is CASSDRTGWSNSPLHF.